Included here is one T cell receptor (beta chain) sequence, with context. Antigen specificity is unknown. After removal of 0 bases from V and 9 bases from J, the junction contained 4 bases not matched to a gene. From germline, CDR1 is SGHDT and CDR2 YYEEEE. The CDR3 length is 15 residues. PCR employed 60 Vbeta and 13 Jbeta primers. Repertoires were generated with immunoSEQ multiplex PCR, while TCRdb's copy carries only in-frame clones and drops some. The profile shows some 130,000 clones, approximately 79% of them singletons. The data belong to a study of cytomegalovirus exposure and HLA in healthy donors. Study-wide points: TCR beta chain V- and J-gene trimming was linked, in a later analysis, to a missense variant in DCLRE1C.

Sequencing was done on a sample of PBMCs. This chain links TRBV5-6 with TRBJ1-6, with 9 bases that match TRBD1. This receptor was obtained from a man aged 40-55 years in good health and CMV-seropositive. The CDR3 DNA follows: TGTGCCAGCAGCTTGGCCGGGACAGGGACTTCACCCCTCCACTTT. As protein: CASSLAGTGTSPLHF.